This TCR beta chain was retrieved from a study of low-dose radiotherapy and immunotherapy resistance in tumors. About the research overall: Patients received 300 mg of oral aspirin each day across four cycles, commencing on cycle 1 day 1.

Described time point: after trial treatment. Treatment defined: LDRT plus nivolumab, ipilimumab, low-dose cyclophosphamide and aspirin (RACIN trial). Every donor was treated with nivolumab, ipilimumab, aspirin, low-dose cyclophosphamide and also low-dose radiotherapy. Tumors of eligible patients were advanced, solid and lacking tumor-infiltrating lymphocytes. V lost 2 bases and J 1 base, leaving 25 bases between the germline ends. Germline V gene sequence: CDR1 MGHRA, CDR2 YSYEKL. CDR3 length: 20 residues. This clonotype showed up many times. Alpha and beta chains were covered, as first-strand cDNA relied on TRAV- and TRBV-specific primers. The TCRs were subjected to amplification over approximately 20 PCR cycles employing a constant-region primer in conjunction with a V-primer adapter. mRNA that had been isolated underwent amplification through in vitro transcription. TCRdb ran MiXCR on the reads and lists one entry per CDR3 protein. The sample holds about 97,000 distinct CDR3 sequences, about a fifth seen once.

This sample comprised PBMCs, obtained after low-dose radiotherapy plus immunotherapy. This clonotype was sampled from a male donor with prostate cancer. The rearrangement joins TRBV4-1 to TRBJ2-3, with D perhaps matching TRBD2 (6 bases). The CDR3 region has the DNA TGCGCCAGCAGCCAACCATCCCTGGGGGGACTTACGACTCGCACAGATACGCAGTATTTT. Its protein product is CASSQPSLGGLTTRTDTQYF.